This TCR beta chain was recovered during a study of OX40 agonist ivuxolimab in advanced cancers. Study at large: Patients took ivuxolimab, an agonistic anti-OX40 (CD134) antibody. A male proportion of more than 75% was recorded, with mean age approximately 57 years and range roughly 23 to 90. Hepatocellular carcinoma, melanoma, renal cell or head and neck cancer was diagnosed in the dose-escalation patients.

Germline CDR1 GTSNPN, CDR2 SVGIG (reference sequence). The V and J ends lost 1 base and 13 bases respectively, with 14 bases between them. The CDR3 length is 12 residues. Profiling relied on immunoSEQ multiplex PCR, and the TCRdb table lists in-frame clones only, not all of them. This sample carries around 83,000 clones, roughly 91% of them seen once, and the ten largest clones take about 2.1%. The receptor was isolated from an adult with an advanced solid tumor such as melanoma, head and neck, liver or kidney cancer. The chain combines TRBV30 with TRBJ2-1, with a possible D match to TRBD2 (5 bases). This sample comprised CD4+ or CD8+ T cells sorted from blood, obtained in a trial of the OX40 agonist ivuxolimab. CDR3 DNA sequence: TGTGCCTGGAGTGCCCTGAGGACTCCTCAGTTCTTC. Translating gives CAWSALRTPQFF.